This TCR beta chain appears in the sequencing data of a study of blood T cell repertoires in COVID-19. At the level of the study: Italy, Spain and the United States were the sources of the convalescent and acute COVID-19 samples. From T cells, B-cell-depleted T cells, or PBMCs came the material, which was cDNA or gDNA.

CDR3 size: 15 residues. V gave up 10 bases and J gave up 3 bases; unmatched junction bases: 5. CDR1 ENHRY and CDR2 SYGVKD come from the germline V gene. Source study methods: The assay estimated nucleated cells by amplifying reference gene primers. Produced via immunoSEQ multiplex PCR; TCRdb's table is partial and in-frame only. From that table come the V and J calls and clone size; the DNA was used to work out D and trimming. Of fewer than 150,000 clones in the sample, 75% to 85% were seen once. The sequenced sample was peripheral blood. The receptor comes from a man aged 80 or over with acute or convalescent COVID-19. The chain combines TRBV10-3 with TRBJ2-3; 15 bases fit TRBD2. Here the CDR3 DNA reads TGTGCCACGTTAGGGACTAGCGGGGGGACAGATACGCAGTATTTT. This translates into CATLGTSGGTDTQYF.